This T cell receptor beta chain was observed in a study of PD-L1 blockade in urothelial cancer. Whole-study context: Beginning at some point between 2013 and 2014, patients received atezolizumab, given as 1,200 mg intravenously every 3 weeks. The patients had undergone anywhere from 0 to 3 prior chemotherapy regimens.

Assay: immunoSEQ multiplex PCR; the TCRdb copy retains only in-frame clones and omits some. The sample yields 75,000 to 95,000 clones, around four fifths seen once. Notes on this clone: Its antigen is not known.

V was clipped by 6 bases and J by 4 bases, with 10 bases between them. Looked up from germline, CDR1 is SGHRS and CDR2 is YFSETQ. The CDR3 extends over 12 amino acids. Time point in this sample: pretreatment peripheral blood. Patients' urothelial carcinoma was locally advanced or metastatic. Study outcomes and limitations: By 3 weeks, tumor-associated blood clones had expanded more in durable-benefit patients.

Material: PBMCs, obtained around atezolizumab (anti-PD-L1) treatment. The chain recombines TRBV5-1 with TRBJ1-1; D uncertain. The sequence derives from a man aged 40-50 years with urothelial cancer. The CDR3 region has the DNA TGCGCCAGCAAAGGGCGGGGCACTGAAGCTTTCTTT. Protein sequence: CASKGRGTEAFF.